The rows below give T cell receptor beta chains drawn from one sample of a study of CXCR3-negative and CXCR3-positive naive CD8 T cells. TCRdb reprocessed the 5' RACE reads and stores each CDR3 protein as one record, lacking DNA. This sample's table has about 40,000 distinct CDR3 sequences. The sequenced material came from memory CD8+ T cells from blood. All receptors derive from a human donor in good health. Some clones in this sample may be carry-over from other donors' samples. Each CDR3 is given with its conserved first and last residue.

J gene: TRBJ2-1
V gene: TRBV7-3
CDR3 protein: CASRPLGSSYNEQFF

J gene: TRBJ1-2
V gene: TRBV29-1
CDR3 protein: CSVDLTESYGYTF

J gene: TRBJ1-6
V gene: TRBV5-1
CDR3 protein: CASSQDRGNSPLHF

J gene: TRBJ2-7
V gene: TRBV29-1
CDR3 protein: CSVDDTGARGEQYF

J gene: TRBJ2-1
V gene: TRBV29-1
CDR3 protein: CSVVGTGDSSYNEQFF

J gene: TRBJ1-2
V gene: TRBV4-1
CDR3 protein: CASSQATVTDAQVASNYGYTF

J gene: TRBJ2-3
V gene: TRBV6-4
CDR3 protein: CASSEGGGAADTQYF

J gene: TRBJ2-4
V gene: TRBV29-1
CDR3 protein: CSVESLPRDIQYF

J gene: TRBJ2-3
V gene: TRBV27
CDR3 protein: CASSLQFTDTQYF

J gene: TRBJ2-7
V gene: TRBV7-9
CDR3 protein: CASSLWTGDEQYF

J gene: TRBJ2-2
V gene: TRBV6-4
CDR3 protein: CASSDAGETGELFF

J gene: TRBJ2-5
V gene: TRBV7-7
CDR3 protein: CASSPSGGAGETQYF

J gene: TRBJ2-5
V gene: TRBV6-5
CDR3 protein: CASAPSGQETQYF

J gene: TRBJ2-7
V gene: TRBV5-5
CDR3 protein: CASSFGPVSEQYF

J gene: TRBJ2-4
V gene: TRBV7-9
CDR3 protein: CASSSEGDRRIQYF

J gene: TRBJ1-5
V gene: TRBV9
CDR3 protein: CASSVGAVGQPQHF

J gene: TRBJ2-1
V gene: TRBV4-1
CDR3 protein: CASSRTRTEGLYNEQFF

J gene: TRBJ2-7
V gene: TRBV27
CDR3 protein: CASSSSRDGVYEQYF

J gene: TRBJ2-2
V gene: TRBV7-6
CDR3 protein: CASSPRVTSGGDTGELFF

J gene: TRBJ1-1
V gene: TRBV29-1
CDR3 protein: CSVEGGFDTEAFF

J gene: TRBJ1-2
V gene: TRBV4-3
CDR3 protein: CASSPGTVSYGYTF

J gene: TRBJ2-1
V gene: TRBV29-1
CDR3 protein: CSVEGLVGVQFF

J gene: TRBJ2-1
V gene: TRBV7-9
CDR3 protein: CASSPPTGSSYNEQFF

J gene: TRBJ2-5
V gene: TRBV12-3/TRBV12-4
CDR3 protein: CASIPSGAGVTQYF

J gene: TRBJ2-4
V gene: TRBV14
CDR3 protein: CASSQTRSGIKNIQYF

J gene: TRBJ1-1
V gene: TRBV20-1
CDR3 protein: CSARAPDWNTEAFF

J gene: TRBJ2-7
V gene: TRBV7-3
CDR3 protein: CASSLILAGSSYEQYF

J gene: TRBJ1-5
V gene: TRBV12-3/TRBV12-4
CDR3 protein: CASSSHTGNQPQHF

J gene: TRBJ2-1
V gene: TRBV7-2
CDR3 protein: CASSSTTSGGYNEQFF